This T cell receptor (beta chain) was retrieved from a study of T cells in Graves' hyperthyroidism and ophthalmopathy. Researchers took RNA transcripts and amplified the TCR beta CDR3 regions from them. HTBI primers were the set used in a first-round RT-PCR of the TCR CDR3. TCRdb re-derived calls from the multiplex PCR reads in MiXCR, one entry per CDR3 protein. The sample has about half a million distinct CDR3 sequences, 15% to 20% seen once. This CDR3 spans 17 amino acids. CDR1 and CDR2 (germline): LGHNA, YNFKEQ. Trimming took 4 bases from V and 3 from J; bases not matched to a gene: 12. Sequencing was carried out using blood. The chain recombines TRBV4-2 with TRBJ2-5; 9 nucleotides match TRBD2. This receptor was obtained from a man aged 35 to 55 with Graves' ophthalmopathy. The DNA for the CDR3 is TGTGCCAGCAGCCCAGGTGTAGCGGGAGTCTGGGAAGAGACCCAGTACTTC. Residues: CASSPGVAGVWEETQYF.